There are a few counts of the clone carrying this TCR beta chain. The antigen is undetermined. A multiplex PCR was run with 60 Vbeta primers and 13 Jbeta primers. Data came from immunoSEQ multiplex PCR; TCRdb stores just in-frame clones and leaves some out. The sample records roughly 180,000 clones, roughly 80% being singletons. This entry belongs to a study of cytomegalovirus exposure and HLA in healthy donors. This CDR3 comprises 19 residues. Germline V gene lookup returns CDR1 WSHSY and CDR2 SAAADI. V was pared by 4 bases and J by 2 bases, with 15 bases of the junction left unmatched. The study's findings and limits: 87-base-pair reads could not separate some V segments, including TRBV6-2 and TRBV6-3. A later analysis, which compared TCR beta chains of equal frequency, found the HLA-associated ones more clonally expanded. A previous analysis found most TCR beta V segments productive roughly 90% or roughly 30% of the time.

This chain connects TRBV10-2 to TRBJ2-7, with 12 bases matching TRBD2. The TCR originated in a man aged 25-45 years in good health and CMV-seronegative. The sample consisted of PBMCs. This CDR3 is CASSGLAGGPGLSPYEQYF. The CDR3 DNA reads as TGCGCCAGCAGTGGGCTAGCGGGAGGGCCAGGTCTTAGTCCCTACGAGCAGTACTTC.